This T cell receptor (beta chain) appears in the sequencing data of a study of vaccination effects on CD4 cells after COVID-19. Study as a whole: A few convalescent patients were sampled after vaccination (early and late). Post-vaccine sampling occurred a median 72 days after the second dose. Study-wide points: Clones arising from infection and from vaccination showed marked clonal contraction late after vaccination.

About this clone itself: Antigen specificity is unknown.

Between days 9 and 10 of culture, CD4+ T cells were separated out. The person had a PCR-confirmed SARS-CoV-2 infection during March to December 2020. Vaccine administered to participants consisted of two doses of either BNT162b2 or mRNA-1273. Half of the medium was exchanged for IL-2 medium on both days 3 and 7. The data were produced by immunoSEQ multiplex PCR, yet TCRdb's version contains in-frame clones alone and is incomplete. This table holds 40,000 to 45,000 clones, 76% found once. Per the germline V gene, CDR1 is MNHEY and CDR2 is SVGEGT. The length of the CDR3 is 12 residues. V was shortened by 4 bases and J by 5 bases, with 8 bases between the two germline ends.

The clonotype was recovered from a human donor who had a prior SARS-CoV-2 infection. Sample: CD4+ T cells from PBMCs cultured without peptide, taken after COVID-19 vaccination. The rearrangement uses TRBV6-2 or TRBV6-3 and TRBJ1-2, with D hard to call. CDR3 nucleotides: TGTGCCAGCAGTTGGGCAGTTTATGGCTACACCTTC. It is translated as CASSWAVYGYTF.